This TCR beta chain was captured in a study of cytomegalovirus exposure and HLA in healthy donors. Study as a whole: Unique TCR beta sequences numbering approximately 100 million came from 150 million to 200 million T cells in an earlier analysis. Among over 300 genotyped donors, 80% to 90% fell in the Caucasian-associated ancestry cluster. Whole-study findings and limits: When presence/absence was analysed, sequencing depth was taken to be roughly uniform across donors.

The donors comprised healthy bone marrow donors. Germline-derived CDR1 and CDR2 are MNHEY and SVGAGI. The CDR3 is 15 residues long. V shed 0 bases and J shed 3 bases, with 12 bases lying between them. 13 Jbeta primers and 60 Vbeta primers were used for the PCR. Some clones are missing from TCRdb's copy, which holds only in-frame ones; the method was immunoSEQ multiplex PCR. The sample yields approximately 72,000 clones, around 76% seen once. Comment on this clone: The target antigen is unknown.

This TCR derives from a male donor in good health and CMV-seropositive. Sample: PBMCs. The rearrangement uses TRBV6-5 and TRBJ2-7, with D perhaps TRBD1 (7 bases). In DNA, the CDR3 is TGTGCCAGCAGTTACTCGGCAGGGGGGTACTACGAGCAGTACTTC. Its translation: CASSYSAGGYYEQYF.